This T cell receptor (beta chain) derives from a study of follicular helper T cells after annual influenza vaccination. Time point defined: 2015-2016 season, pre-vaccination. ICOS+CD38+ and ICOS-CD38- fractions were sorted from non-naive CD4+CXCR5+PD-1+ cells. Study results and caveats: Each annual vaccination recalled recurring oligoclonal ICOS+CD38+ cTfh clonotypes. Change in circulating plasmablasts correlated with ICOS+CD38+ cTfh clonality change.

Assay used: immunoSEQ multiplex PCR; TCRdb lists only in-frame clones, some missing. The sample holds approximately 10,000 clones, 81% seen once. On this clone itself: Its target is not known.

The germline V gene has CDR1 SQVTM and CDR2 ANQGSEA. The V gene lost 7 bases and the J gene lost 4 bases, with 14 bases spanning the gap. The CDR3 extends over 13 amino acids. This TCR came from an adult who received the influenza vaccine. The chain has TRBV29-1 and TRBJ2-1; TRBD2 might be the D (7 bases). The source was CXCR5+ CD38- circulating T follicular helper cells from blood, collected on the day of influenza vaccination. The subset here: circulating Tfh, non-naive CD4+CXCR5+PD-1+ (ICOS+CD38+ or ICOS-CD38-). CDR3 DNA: TGCAGCGCCAGAGGGGGGGGATACAATGAGCAGTTCTTC. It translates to CSARGGGYNEQFF.